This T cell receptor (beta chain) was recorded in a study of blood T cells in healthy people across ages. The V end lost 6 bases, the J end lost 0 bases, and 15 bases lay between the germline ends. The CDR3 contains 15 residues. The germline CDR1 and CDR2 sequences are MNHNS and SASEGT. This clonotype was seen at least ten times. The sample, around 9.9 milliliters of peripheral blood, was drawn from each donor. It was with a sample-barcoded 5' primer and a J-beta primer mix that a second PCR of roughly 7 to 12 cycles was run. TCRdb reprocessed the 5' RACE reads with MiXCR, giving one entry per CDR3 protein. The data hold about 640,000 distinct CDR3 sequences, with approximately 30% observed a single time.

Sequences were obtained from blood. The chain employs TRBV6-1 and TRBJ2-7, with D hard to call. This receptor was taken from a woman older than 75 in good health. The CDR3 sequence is CASSPTSRSSYEQYF. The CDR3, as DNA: TGTGCCAGCAGCCCAACCAGCCGGTCCTCCTACGAGCAGTACTTC.